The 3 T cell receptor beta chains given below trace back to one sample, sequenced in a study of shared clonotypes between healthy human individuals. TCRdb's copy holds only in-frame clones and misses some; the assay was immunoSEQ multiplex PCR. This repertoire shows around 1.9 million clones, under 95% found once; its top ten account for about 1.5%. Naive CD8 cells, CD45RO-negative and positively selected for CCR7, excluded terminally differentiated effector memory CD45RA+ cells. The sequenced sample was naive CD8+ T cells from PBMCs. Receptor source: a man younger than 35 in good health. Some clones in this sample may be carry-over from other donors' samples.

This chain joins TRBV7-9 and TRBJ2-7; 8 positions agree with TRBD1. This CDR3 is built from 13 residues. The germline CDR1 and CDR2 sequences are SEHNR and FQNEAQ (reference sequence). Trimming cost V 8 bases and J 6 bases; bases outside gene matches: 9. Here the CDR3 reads CASGQGRFSEQYF. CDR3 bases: TGTGCCAGCGGACAGGGAAGGTTTTCCGAGCAGTACTTC.

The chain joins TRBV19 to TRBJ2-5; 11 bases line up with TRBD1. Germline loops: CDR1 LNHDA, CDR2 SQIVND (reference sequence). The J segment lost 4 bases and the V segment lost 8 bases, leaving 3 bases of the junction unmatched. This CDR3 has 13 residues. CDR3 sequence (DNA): TGTGCCAGTGGACAGGGGGCTGTAGAGACCCAGTACTTC. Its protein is CASGQGAVETQYF.

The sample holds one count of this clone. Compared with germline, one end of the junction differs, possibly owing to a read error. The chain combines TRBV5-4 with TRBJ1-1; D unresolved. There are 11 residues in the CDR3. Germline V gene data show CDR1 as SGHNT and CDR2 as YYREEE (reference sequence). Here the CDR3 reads CASSYGLTIKF. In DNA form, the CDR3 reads TGTGCCAGCAGCTACGGACTGACAATTAAATTT.